The source of this TCR beta chain is a study of shared clonotypes between healthy human individuals. Assay: immunoSEQ multiplex PCR; the TCRdb copy retains only in-frame clones and omits some. The repertoire consists of about 2.5 million clones, with 92% occurring once and the leading ten covering 0.37%. Trimming removed 2 bases at V and 3 bases at J, with 10 bases between. This CDR3 has 14 amino acids. CDR1 ENHRY and CDR2 SYGVKD come from the germline V gene. The clonotype originates from a man aged 18-30 years in good health. Some clones in this sample may be carry-over from other donors' samples. This chain links TRBV10-3 with TRBJ1-1; the D gene is possibly TRBD1 (6 bases). Specimen: naive CD4+ T cells from PBMCs. Documented subset: CD45RA+ positively selected. The CDR3 region is CAISENAGDTEAFF. CDR3 sequence (DNA): TGTGCCATCAGTGAGAACGCAGGGGACACTGAAGCTTTCTTT.